These T cell receptor beta chains were read from a single sample in a study of cytomegalovirus exposure and HLA in healthy donors. The data were produced by immunoSEQ multiplex PCR, yet TCRdb's version contains in-frame clones alone and is incomplete. Of 200,000 to 250,000 clones in the sample, roughly 83% were seen once. Sequenced material: PBMCs. The receptors stem from a boy younger than 10 in good health and CMV-seronegative. The CDR3 runs from the conserved cysteine through the conserved F or W. The D gene is left open where the match is weak. Size is stated for part of the rows, as once, few or many counts, or as a class when the clone is expanded.

v_call: TRBV5-1; d_call: TRBD2; clone_size: -; j_call: TRBJ2-1; cdr3_nt: TGCGCCAGCAGCTTGGCCGGGACTGGGACTAGCTTGTTCTTC; cdr3_aa: CASSLAGTGTSLFF
v_call: TRBV5-1; d_call: TRBD1; clone_size: -; j_call: TRBJ1-4; cdr3_nt: TGCGCCAGCAGCTCAGGACAGGGGGCGTCTAATGAAAAACTGTTTTTT; cdr3_aa: CASSSGQGASNEKLFF
v_call: TRBV7-2; d_call: -; clone_size: once; j_call: TRBJ1-1; cdr3_nt: TGTGCCAGCAGCCGGGTGTCCAGGGTCACTGAAGCTTTCTTT; cdr3_aa: CASSRVSRVTEAFF
v_call: TRBV14; d_call: -; clone_size: -; j_call: TRBJ1-1; cdr3_nt: TGTGCCAGCAGCCGGCCAGGGTATGTGGTGGAAGCTTTCTTT; cdr3_aa: CASSRPGYVVEAFF
v_call: TRBV29-1; d_call: -; clone_size: -; j_call: TRBJ1-3; cdr3_nt: TGCAGCGTTGAGGGCCAGGGGGGAAACACCATATATTTT; cdr3_aa: CSVEGQGGNTIYF
v_call: TRBV11-2; d_call: TRBD1; clone_size: -; j_call: TRBJ2-7; cdr3_nt: TGTGCCAGCAGTTTTGGACAGGGCCACTACGAGCAGTACTTC; cdr3_aa: CASSFGQGHYEQYF
v_call: TRBV10-1; d_call: TRBD1; clone_size: -; j_call: TRBJ1-5; cdr3_nt: TGCGCCAGCAGTGTCCGCAGTGACAGGGGGCGGGGGCAGCCCCAGCATTTT; cdr3_aa: CASSVRSDRGRGQPQHF
v_call: TRBV5-6; d_call: -; clone_size: once; j_call: TRBJ2-3; cdr3_nt: TGTGCCAGCAGCTTGGTTAGAGTAGATACGCAGTATTTT; cdr3_aa: CASSLVRVDTQYF
v_call: TRBV7-6; d_call: TRBD1; clone_size: -; j_call: TRBJ2-5; cdr3_nt: TGTGCTAGCAGCCTCCGTATGAACAGGGGATCAGTAGCAGAGACCCAGTACTTC; cdr3_aa: CASSLRMNRGSVAETQYF
v_call: TRBV9; d_call: TRBD1; clone_size: -; j_call: TRBJ2-7; cdr3_nt: TGTGCCAGCAGCGCCGGGACAGGGGGCTACGAGCAGTACTTC; cdr3_aa: CASSAGTGGYEQYF
v_call: TRBV14; d_call: -; clone_size: -; j_call: TRBJ1-5; cdr3_nt: TGTGCCAGCAGCCAAGATCAAGGCAGGCCTACTCTCAGAAATCAGCCCCAGCATTTT; cdr3_aa: CASSQDQGRPTLRNQPQHF
v_call: TRBV13; d_call: -; clone_size: -; j_call: TRBJ2-7; cdr3_nt: TGTGCCAGCAGCTTATTCAGCGGAACCTACGAGCAGTACTTC; cdr3_aa: CASSLFSGTYEQYF
v_call: TRBV7-9; d_call: -; clone_size: -; j_call: TRBJ1-1; cdr3_nt: TGTGCCAGCAGCCCAGGAGGGGCGGTGTATGCTTTCTTT; cdr3_aa: CASSPGGAVYAFF
v_call: TRBV9; d_call: TRBD1; clone_size: -; j_call: TRBJ2-5; cdr3_nt: TGTGCCAGCAGCACCGGACAGGATCAAGAGACCCAGTACTTC; cdr3_aa: CASSTGQDQETQYF